Listed below are T cell receptor beta chains from one sample, sequenced in a study of regulatory T cells in long-lasting Graves disease. TCRdb analysed the multiplex PCR reads with MiXCR anew, one entry per CDR3 protein. In the table there are around 500,000 distinct CDR3 sequences, about 16% of which are singletons. The same sample was also used in a study of T cells in Graves' hyperthyroidism and ophthalmopathy.

The specimen comprised peripheral blood mononuclear cells (PBMCs), sampled at new diagnosis, from a patient treated with antithyroid drugs. These receptors were taken from a woman aged 35-60 years with Graves disease. Both conserved end residues are part of each CDR3. D genes are given only for firm matches. Where a row states a size, it is once, few, many or the class of an expanded clone; other rows omit it.

V gene	J gene	clone size	D gene	CDR3 protein	CDR3 DNA
TRBV11-2	TRBJ2-1	few	-	CASSIGRYNEQFF	TGTGCCAGCAGCATTGGACGCTACAATGAGCAGTTCTTC
TRBV6-1	TRBJ1-5	-	-	CASQRDLDGNQPQHF	TGTGCCAGCCAACGGGACCTCGACGGTAATCAGCCCCAGCATTTT
TRBV5-5	TRBJ2-2	many	-	CASSLGPPGSSTGELFF	TGTGCCAGCAGCTTGGGACCCCCTGGCAGCTCAACCGGGGAGCTGTTTTTT
TRBV27	TRBJ1-6	many	-	CASSSYWVDGEYNSPLHF	TGTGCCAGCAGTAGCTATTGGGTTGATGGGGAATATAATTCACCCCTCCACTTT
TRBV6-1	TRBJ1-4	-	-	CASSVHPGAANEKLFF	TGTGCCAGCAGTGTTCACCCGGGGGCTGCTAATGAAAAACTGTTTTTT
TRBV7-9	TRBJ2-7	-	TRBD1	CASSDQPSRQGAYEQYF	TGTGCCAGCAGCGACCAGCCTTCCCGACAGGGGGCCTACGAGCAGTACTTC
TRBV7-9	TRBJ2-7	few	-	CASSLARWQTNYEQYF	TGTGCCAGCAGCTTAGCGAGATGGCAAACAAACTACGAGCAGTACTTC
TRBV14	TRBJ2-1	few	-	CASSQETGGPNEQFF	TGTGCCAGCAGCCAAGAGACGGGGGGCCCCAATGAGCAGTTCTTC
TRBV7-8	TRBJ2-2	many	-	CASSRLTAANTGELFF	TGTGCCAGCAGCCGTCTGACAGCCGCGAACACCGGGGAGCTGTTTTTT
TRBV11-3	TRBJ2-7	-	TRBD2	CASSPASGSNEQYF	TGTGCCAGCAGCCCGGCTAGCGGGAGTAACGAGCAGTACTTC
TRBV2	TRBJ1-2	-	-	CASGRTDTMGYTF	TGTGCCAGCGGTCGAACAGACACTATGGGCTACACCTTC
TRBV6-1	TRBJ2-6	many	-	CASSLVSGANVLTF	TGTGCCAGCAGCTTAGTATCTGGGGCCAACGTCCTGACTTTC
TRBV20-1	TRBJ2-1	many	TRBD2	CSAKTGGREQFF	TGCAGTGCTAAAACGGGGGGGCGAGAGCAGTTCTTC
TRBV29-1	TRBJ2-3	-	-	CSVEDLGGWPDTQYF	TGCAGCGTTGAAGATCTGGGGGGCTGGCCAGATACGCAGTATTTT
TRBV19	TRBJ1-1	-	-	CASSMSTMNTEAFF	TGTGCCAGTAGTATGTCGACAATGAACACTGAAGCTTTCTTT
TRBV29-1	TRBJ1-1	many	-	CSVEGLQAAKNTEAFF	TGCAGCGTTGAAGGGCTCCAAGCCGCCAAGAACACTGAAGCTTTCTTT
TRBV5-1	TRBJ2-5	-	-	CASSYNEEETQYF	TGCGCCAGCAGTTACAACGAGGAAGAGACCCAGTACTTC
TRBV5-1	TRBJ2-1	many	TRBD2	CASSQELAGALGGEQFF	TGCGCCAGCAGCCAAGAGTTAGCGGGGGCCCTTGGAGGTGAGCAGTTCTTC
TRBV6-5	TRBJ2-7	many	-	CASSYLPLQSISYEQYF	TGTGCCAGCAGTTACCTACCCCTCCAGTCTATCTCCTACGAGCAGTACTTC
TRBV28	TRBJ1-1	many	-	CASSLWPGTSSTEAFF	TGTGCCAGCAGTTTATGGCCCGGGACGTCCAGCACTGAAGCTTTCTTT
TRBV3-1	TRBJ2-6	-	-	CASSPRDGANVLTF	TGTGCCAGCAGCCCCCGTGATGGGGCCAACGTCCTGACTTTC
TRBV20-1	TRBJ2-3	few	-	CSAREPLLPDTQYF	TGCAGTGCTAGAGAACCCCTCCTCCCAGATACGCAGTATTTT
TRBV12-3/TRBV12-4	TRBJ1-6	-	-	CASGAGGYGRYNSPLHF	TGTGCCAGCGGGGCTGGGGGGTATGGGAGATATAATTCACCCCTCCACTTT
TRBV20-1	TRBJ2-1	many	TRBD2	CSASPAGGRDDEQFF	TGCAGTGCTAGTCCAGCGGGGGGGAGGGACGATGAGCAGTTCTTC
TRBV27	TRBJ1-2	many	-	CANHGDSVEDGYTF	TGTGCCAACCACGGGGACTCTGTGGAGGATGGCTACACCTTC
TRBV6-2/TRBV6-3	TRBJ1-2	few	TRBD1	CASSEAVTGDGYTF	TGTGCCAGCAGTGAAGCCGTGACAGGGGATGGCTACACCTTC
TRBV20-1	TRBJ2-3	few	TRBD1	CSALGQGKDTQYF	TGCAGTGCTTTGGGACAGGGGAAAGATACGCAGTATTTT
TRBV5-1	TRBJ2-7	many	-	CASSPRDFTYEQYF	TGTGCCAGCAGCCCCCGGGACTTCACCTACGAGCAGTACTTC
TRBV6-5	TRBJ2-3	many	TRBD1	CASSYSGTGADTQYF	TGTGCCAGCAGTTACTCAGGGACAGGGGCAGATACGCAGTATTTT
TRBV7-9	TRBJ2-2	many	-	CASSLDYTGELFF	TGTGCCAGCAGCTTAGACTACACCGGGGAGCTGTTTTTT
TRBV12-3/TRBV12-4	TRBJ1-5	few	-	CASSTDRLGNQPQHF	TGTGCCAGCAGTACGGACAGACTCGGCAATCAGCCCCAGCATTTT
TRBV7-2	TRBJ2-2	-	-	CASSPRVGGANTGELFF	TGTGCCAGCAGCCCCCGAGTTGGAGGGGCGAACACCGGGGAGCTGTTTTTT
TRBV3-1	TRBJ1-4	many	-	CASSQEGGRNEKLFF	TGTGCCAGCAGCCAAGAGGGGGGAAGGAATGAAAAACTGTTTTTT
TRBV6-1	TRBJ1-1	few	-	CASSKGRLITEAFF	TGTGCCAGCAGTAAGGGACGGCTGATAACTGAAGCTTTCTTT
TRBV12-3/TRBV12-4	TRBJ2-1	-	-	CASSPAGTNELSYNEQFF	TGTGCCAGCAGTCCCGCCGGGACAAACGAATTGTCCTACAATGAGCAGTTCTTC
TRBV11-2	TRBJ1-4	few	-	CASSFASEEGVLTEKLFF	TGTGCCAGCAGCTTTGCGTCGGAGGAGGGGGTATTAACTGAAAAACTGTTTTTT
TRBV12-3/TRBV12-4	TRBJ2-3	many	-	CASSLRRGHTDTQYF	TGTGCCAGCAGTTTGAGGCGGGGCCACACAGATACGCAGTATTTT
TRBV4-1	TRBJ1-2	-	-	CASSQFAETPRYGYTF	TGCGCCAGCAGCCAATTCGCCGAGACGCCCCGCTATGGCTACACCTTC
TRBV18	TRBJ2-1	many	TRBD2	CASLRLAGGDEQFF	TGTGCCAGCCTAAGACTAGCGGGGGGAGATGAGCAGTTCTTC
TRBV2	TRBJ1-1	many	TRBD1	CASSEQGDTEAFF	TGTGCCAGCAGCGAACAGGGGGACACTGAAGCTTTCTTT
TRBV6-5	TRBJ1-2	-	-	CASSSNRARGYTF	TGTGCCAGCAGTTCGAATAGGGCGCGAGGCTACACCTTC
TRBV6-1	TRBJ1-1	many	-	CASSEQQNTEAFF	TGTGCCAGCAGTGAACAACAGAACACTGAAGCTTTCTTT
TRBV20-1	TRBJ2-1	few	TRBD2	CSASERGNNEQFF	TGCAGTGCTAGCGAGCGGGGGAACAATGAGCAGTTCTTC
TRBV5-1	TRBJ2-1	many	-	CASSSEGNEQFF	TGCGCCAGCAGCTCTGAGGGGAATGAGCAGTTCTTC
TRBV19	TRBJ2-7	-	TRBD1	CASSDTGGQYF	TGTGCCAGTAGTGATACAGGGGGGCAGTACTTC
TRBV20-1	TRBJ2-1	many	-	CSAPGPQAYNEQFF	TGCAGTGCCCCGGGACCGCAGGCCTACAATGAGCAGTTCTTC
TRBV20-1	TRBJ2-3	many	TRBD2	CSASPSGDTQYF	TGCAGTGCTAGTCCTAGCGGGGATACGCAGTATTTT
TRBV3-1	TRBJ1-1	many	-	CASSQGSGNTEAFF	TGTGCCAGCAGCCAGGGGTCGGGGAACACTGAAGCTTTCTTT
TRBV19	TRBJ1-2	many	TRBD1	CASNSGQLNYGYTF	TGTGCCAGTAACTCGGGACAGCTTAACTATGGCTACACCTTC
TRBV19	TRBJ1-2	few	-	CASYNYGYTF	TGTGCCAGTTACAACTATGGCTACACCTTC
TRBV19	TRBJ1-5	-	TRBD1	CASSMSGGFQPQHF	TGTGCCAGTAGTATGTCAGGGGGCTTCCAGCCCCAGCATTTT
TRBV5-1	TRBJ1-1	many	-	CASSLEAFTEAFF	TGCGCCAGCAGCTTGGAGGCCTTCACTGAAGCTTTCTTT
TRBV5-1	TRBJ1-1	-	TRBD1	CASSMDRGTEAFF	TGCGCCAGCAGTATGGACAGGGGTACTGAAGCTTTCTTT
TRBV28	TRBJ2-2	many	-	CASRLAGELFF	TGTGCCAGCAGACTGGCCGGGGAGCTGTTTTTT
TRBV20-1	TRBJ1-6	-	-	CSARELGRGATNYNSPLHF	TGCAGTGCTAGAGAACTCGGTAGGGGGGCGACAAATTATAATTCACCCCTCCACTTT
TRBV12-5	TRBJ2-5	few	-	CASGDRLQGGGRETQYF	TGTGCTAGTGGTGATCGGCTTCAGGGAGGGGGAAGGGAGACCCAGTACTTC
TRBV28	TRBJ1-5	few	-	CVVSRKGQPQHF	TGTGTTGTCTCCCGGAAGGGTCAGCCCCAGCATTTT
TRBV6-1	TRBJ1-3	many	-	CASSQDTSSGNTIYF	TGTGCCAGCAGTCAAGACACCAGCTCTGGAAACACCATATATTTT
TRBV29-1	TRBJ2-6	few	-	CSARLGAGANVLTF	TGCAGCGCCCGGTTGGGTGCGGGGGCCAACGTCCTGACTTTC